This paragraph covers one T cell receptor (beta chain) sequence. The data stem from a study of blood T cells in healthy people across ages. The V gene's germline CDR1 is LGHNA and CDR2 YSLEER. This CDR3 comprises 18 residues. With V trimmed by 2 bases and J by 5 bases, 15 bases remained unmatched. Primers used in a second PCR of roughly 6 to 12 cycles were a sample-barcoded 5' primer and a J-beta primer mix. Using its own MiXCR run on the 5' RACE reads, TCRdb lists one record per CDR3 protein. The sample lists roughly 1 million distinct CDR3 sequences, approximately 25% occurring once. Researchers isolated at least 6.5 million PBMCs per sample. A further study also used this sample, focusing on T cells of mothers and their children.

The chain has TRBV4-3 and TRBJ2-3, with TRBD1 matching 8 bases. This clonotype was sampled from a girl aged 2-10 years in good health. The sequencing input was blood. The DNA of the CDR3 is TGCGCCAGCAGCCAATCTCGGGCGACAGGGGTGGTCGGAGATACGCAGTATTTT. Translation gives CASSQSRATGVVGDTQYF.